The rows below give T cell receptor beta chains drawn from one sample of a study of control samples from healthy donors and cancer patients. Produced via immunoSEQ multiplex PCR; TCRdb's table is partial and in-frame only. The profile covers under 140,000 clones, with 88% appearing a single time and around 3.5% taken by the ten largest. The sample was PBMCs. Every receptor here comes from a woman aged 55-69 years with lung cancer. Each CDR3 is given with its conserved first and last residue. The order of the fields is J gene, V gene, clone size, D gene, CDR3 DNA, CDR3 protein. The D gene is left open where the match is weak. A row's size may be missing; if present it is once, few, many or a size class.

J gene: TRBJ2-7; V gene: TRBV3-1/TRBV3-2; clone size: -; D gene: TRBD2; CDR3 DNA: TGTGCCAGCAGCCCGAGCGGGGCGGCCTACGAGCAGTACTTC; CDR3 protein: CASSPSGAAYEQYF
J gene: TRBJ2-5; V gene: TRBV7-3; clone size: -; D gene: -; CDR3 DNA: TGTGCCAGCAGCTTAATACCAGGACCCGAAGAGACCCAGTACTTC; CDR3 protein: CASSLIPGPEETQYF
J gene: TRBJ2-6; V gene: TRBV6-2/TRBV6-3; clone size: once; D gene: TRBD1; CDR3 DNA: TGTGCCAGCAGTACCCCAGGGGGCTCTGGGGCCAACGTCCTGACTTTC; CDR3 protein: CASSTPGGSGANVLTF
J gene: TRBJ1-1; V gene: TRBV6-5; clone size: -; D gene: -; CDR3 DNA: TGTGCCAGCAGTTACGGAGGGGGAAACGCCGGTGAAGCTTTCTTT; CDR3 protein: CASSYGGGNAGEAFF
J gene: TRBJ2-2; V gene: TRBV6-4; clone size: -; D gene: -; CDR3 DNA: TGTGCCAGCAGTAAGTCAGGGTCGAGACGCCACTCCGGGGAGCTGTTTTTT; CDR3 protein: CASSKSGSRRHSGELFF
J gene: TRBJ1-2; V gene: TRBV30; clone size: -; D gene: -; CDR3 DNA: TGTGCCTGGAGTGTATGGGGAGGGAATCAGGGCGCTAGCGGCTACACCTTC; CDR3 protein: CAWSVWGGNQGASGYTF
J gene: TRBJ2-2; V gene: TRBV5-1; clone size: -; D gene: -; CDR3 DNA: TGCGCCAGCAGCTTGTTGGCAGGGAACACCGGGGAGCTGTTTTTT; CDR3 protein: CASSLLAGNTGELFF
J gene: TRBJ1-4; V gene: TRBV24-1; clone size: -; D gene: TRBD1; CDR3 DNA: TGTGCCACCAGTGATTCATTACAGGGGTTAGGTGAAAAACTGTTTTTT; CDR3 protein: CATSDSLQGLGEKLFF
J gene: TRBJ1-2; V gene: TRBV29-1; clone size: -; D gene: TRBD1; CDR3 DNA: TGCAGCGTTGAAGGGGGACAGGTGGGCTCCGGGGTTTATGGCTACACCTTC; CDR3 protein: CSVEGGQVGSGVYGYTF
J gene: TRBJ2-1; V gene: TRBV5-4; clone size: -; D gene: -; CDR3 DNA: TGTGCCAGCAGCGCGCCCCGGGGCGATTACTACAATGAGCAGTTCTTC; CDR3 protein: CASSAPRGDYYNEQFF
J gene: TRBJ2-1; V gene: TRBV27; clone size: -; D gene: -; CDR3 DNA: TGTGCCAGCAGCATGGGTGGGTATGAGCAGTTCTTC; CDR3 protein: CASSMGGYEQFF
J gene: TRBJ1-1; V gene: TRBV7-2; clone size: -; D gene: -; CDR3 DNA: TGTGCCAGCAGACAAGGGACGGGGAACACTGAAGCTTTCTTT; CDR3 protein: CASRQGTGNTEAFF
J gene: TRBJ1-2; V gene: TRBV19; clone size: -; D gene: -; CDR3 DNA: TGTGCCAGTAGTATAGATCGTTCTAACTATGGCTACACCTTC; CDR3 protein: CASSIDRSNYGYTF
J gene: TRBJ1-5; V gene: TRBV5-1; clone size: -; D gene: -; CDR3 DNA: TGCGCCAGCAGCGTAGGACACGATAGCAATCAGCCCCAGCATTTT; CDR3 protein: CASSVGHDSNQPQHF
J gene: TRBJ2-1; V gene: TRBV2; clone size: -; D gene: -; CDR3 DNA: TGTGCCAGCAGTGAAGGTAGCAATGAGCAGTTCTTC; CDR3 protein: CASSEGSNEQFF
J gene: TRBJ1-1; V gene: TRBV10-1; clone size: -; D gene: -; CDR3 DNA: TGCGCCAGCAGTGAGTCTCGGGAAGGTAGGACAGATTACATGAACACTGAAGCTTTCTTT; CDR3 protein: CASSESREGRTDYMNTEAFF
J gene: TRBJ1-5; V gene: TRBV3-1/TRBV3-2; clone size: once; D gene: -; CDR3 DNA: TGTGCCAGCAGCCAAGTGAGGAATCAGCCCCAGCATTTT; CDR3 protein: CASSQVRNQPQHF
J gene: TRBJ2-1; V gene: TRBV27; clone size: once; D gene: -; CDR3 DNA: TGTGCCAGCAGTTTACGGGGACCGGATGAGCAGTTCTTC; CDR3 protein: CASSLRGPDEQFF
J gene: TRBJ2-7; V gene: TRBV27; clone size: -; D gene: -; CDR3 DNA: TGTGCCAGCAGTTACCCTAAAGCGCCTTCCTACGAGCAGTACTTC; CDR3 protein: CASSYPKAPSYEQYF
J gene: TRBJ2-1; V gene: TRBV5-6; clone size: -; D gene: -; CDR3 DNA: TGTGCCAGCAGCTTAGGGCACAATGAGCAGTTCTTC; CDR3 protein: CASSLGHNEQFF
J gene: TRBJ2-3; V gene: TRBV30; clone size: -; D gene: -; CDR3 DNA: TGTGCCTGGACATCCCAAGCGGTCACAGATACGCAGTATTTT; CDR3 protein: CAWTSQAVTDTQYF
J gene: TRBJ2-5; V gene: TRBV12-3/TRBV12-4; clone size: once; D gene: -; CDR3 DNA: TGTGCCAGTCGTTTGGCAATCCAAGAGACCCAGTACTTC; CDR3 protein: CASRLAIQETQYF
J gene: TRBJ2-2; V gene: TRBV9; clone size: -; D gene: -; CDR3 DNA: TGTGCCAGCAGCCGACAGGCCGGGGAGCTGTTTTTT; CDR3 protein: CASSRQAGELFF
J gene: TRBJ2-7; V gene: TRBV9; clone size: -; D gene: TRBD1; CDR3 DNA: TGTGCCAGCAGCGTAGAACAGGGGGCACGCGAGCAGTACTTC; CDR3 protein: CASSVEQGAREQYF
J gene: TRBJ1-1; V gene: TRBV11-1; clone size: -; D gene: -; CDR3 DNA: TGTGCCAGCAGGACCTCGGCGGTAGGGGAAGCTTTCTTT; CDR3 protein: CASRTSAVGEAFF